This T cell receptor (beta chain) was captured by sequencing in a study of T cells in Graves' hyperthyroidism and ophthalmopathy. Amplification targeted TCR beta CDR3 regions from RNA transcripts. First-round RT-PCR of the TCR CDR3 relied on the HTBI primer set. TCRdb reanalysed the multiplex PCR reads using MiXCR and keeps one entry per CDR3 protein. Of roughly 280,000 distinct CDR3 sequences listed, approximately 15% are singletons. The study, taken as a whole, reports: Blood shared most expanded thyroid clonotypes above 0.001.

The junction had 6 bases not matched to a gene; V was cut back by 1 base and J by 7 bases. CDR1 MGHDK and CDR2 SYGVNS come from the germline V gene. The CDR3 loop spans 16 amino acids. As to this clonotype: Its antigen remains unknown.

Extraction of PBMCs used more than 8.5 ml of fresh peripheral blood. The source material was blood. V and J are TRBV25-1 and TRBJ2-1; 11 nucleotides align to TRBD1. This clonotype was sampled from a woman aged 55-69 years with Graves' ophthalmopathy. CDR3 DNA sequence: TGTGCCAGCAGTGAATTGGGGACAGGGGGAAGGAATGAGCAGTTCTTC. Translated, it gives CASSELGTGGRNEQFF.